This T cell receptor (beta chain) was sequenced for a study of blood T cell repertoires in COVID-19. Trimming pared 2 bases from V and 3 bases from J, leaving 10 bases between. CDR3 length: 14 residues. From germline, CDR1 is SNHLY and CDR2 FYNNEI. The table came from immunoSEQ multiplex PCR; TCRdb's copy has only in-frame clones and leaves some out. The sample records approximately 260,000 clones, 70% to 90% being singletons. This sequence was found in a woman in her forties with acute COVID-19. The V gene is TRBV2, the J gene TRBJ1-2; D is perhaps TRBD1 (5 bases). The sample taken for sequencing was PBMCs or T cells enriched from blood (not recorded which). The CDR3 DNA sequence: TGTGCCAGCAGTGAACAGGGAAGGGACTATGGCTACACCTTC. The encoded protein is CASSEQGRDYGYTF.